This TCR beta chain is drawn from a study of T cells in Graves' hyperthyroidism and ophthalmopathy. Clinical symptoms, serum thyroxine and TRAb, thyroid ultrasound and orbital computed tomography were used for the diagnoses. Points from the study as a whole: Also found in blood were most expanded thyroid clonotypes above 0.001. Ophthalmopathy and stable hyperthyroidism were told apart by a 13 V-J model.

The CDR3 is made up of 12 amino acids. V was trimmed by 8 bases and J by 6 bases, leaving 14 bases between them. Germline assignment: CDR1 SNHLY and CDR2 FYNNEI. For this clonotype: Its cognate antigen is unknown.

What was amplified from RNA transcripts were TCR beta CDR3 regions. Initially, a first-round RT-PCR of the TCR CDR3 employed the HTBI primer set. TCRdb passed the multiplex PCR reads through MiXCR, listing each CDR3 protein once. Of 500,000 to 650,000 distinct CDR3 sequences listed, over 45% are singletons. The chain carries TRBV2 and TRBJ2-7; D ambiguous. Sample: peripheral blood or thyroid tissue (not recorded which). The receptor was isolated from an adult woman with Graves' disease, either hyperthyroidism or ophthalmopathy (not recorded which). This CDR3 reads CASGVYHGEQYF. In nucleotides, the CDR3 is TGTGCCAGCGGAGTCTATCATGGCGAGCAGTACTTC.